Described below is a single TCR beta chain sequence and its context. What it recognizes is unknown. Time point denoted: cycle 4 day 1 (C4D1), after 6 weeks of nivolumab. Relapse was seen in all patients after autologous stem cell transplantation, and brentuximab vedotin exposure was variable. This record belongs to a study of PD-1 blockade in classical Hodgkin lymphoma. Whole-study context: Nivolumab dosed at 3 mg/kg went to patients intravenously every 2 weeks. The study, taken as a whole, reports: Reports described newly diagnosed patients as having lower baseline TCR diversity than healthy donors. Individuals initiating nivolumab under 1 year after ASCT were excluded. CD4+ TCR diversity, unlike CD8+, rose significantly by C4D1.

V lost 3 bases and J lost 2, with 10 bases in between. This CDR3 has 14 residues. Germline CDR1 LNHDA, CDR2 SQIVND (reference sequence). This table comes from immunoSEQ multiplex PCR, and its TCRdb copy is limited to in-frame clones, with some not included. The sample consists of roughly 21,000 clones, around 85% of them appearing once. The chain uses TRBV19 and TRBJ1-1; D is unresolved. The origin of this receptor is a human donor with classical Hodgkin lymphoma. The specimen was peripheral blood mononuclear cells (PBMCs), collected before the fourth cycle of nivolumab. The CDR3 nucleotides are TGTGCCAGTAGTATTCTTGGCACCAACACTGAAGCTTTCTTT. This codes for CASSILGTNTEAFF. Filled out from reference TRBV19 and TRBJ1-1, the complete variable domain reads DGGITQSPKYLFRKEGQNVTLSCEQNLNHDAMYWYRQDPGQGLRLIYYSQIVNDFQKGDIAEGYSVSREKKESFPLTVTSAQKNPTAFYLCASSILGTNTEAFFGQGTRLTVV.